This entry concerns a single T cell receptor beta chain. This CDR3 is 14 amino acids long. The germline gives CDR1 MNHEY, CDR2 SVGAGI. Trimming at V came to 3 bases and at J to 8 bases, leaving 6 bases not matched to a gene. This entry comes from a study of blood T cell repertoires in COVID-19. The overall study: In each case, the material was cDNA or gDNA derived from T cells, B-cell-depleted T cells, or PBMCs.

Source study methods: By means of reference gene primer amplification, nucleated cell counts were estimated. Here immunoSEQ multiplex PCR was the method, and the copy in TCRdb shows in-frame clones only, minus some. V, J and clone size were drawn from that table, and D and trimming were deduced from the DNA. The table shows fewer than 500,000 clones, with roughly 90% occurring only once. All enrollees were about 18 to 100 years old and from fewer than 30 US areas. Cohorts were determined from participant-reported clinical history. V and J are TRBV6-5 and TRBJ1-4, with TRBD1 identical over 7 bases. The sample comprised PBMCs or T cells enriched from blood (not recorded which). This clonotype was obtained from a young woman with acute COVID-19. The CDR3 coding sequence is TGTGCCAGCAGTTATCTTGGGACAGCCGAAAAACTGTTTTTT. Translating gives CASSYLGTAEKLFF.